Following are 7 T cell receptor beta chains from one sample sequenced in a study of shared clonotypes between healthy human individuals (dated by TCRdb to 2020 to 2021). The library relied on the immunoSEQ multiplex PCR assay. Entries here come from immuneACCESS through TCRdb and include only in-frame sequences with V and J called. Some clones fail to appear in such tables; in the studies checked, an unresolved V gene covers under half of the shortfall, and the cause of the remainder is unknown. Here the sample has about 1,900,000 clones; over 85% occur a single time. Jointly, the top ten make up approximately 1% of the sample. CD8 naive samples were CD45RO-negative cells positively selected for CCR7, giving a CD45RA+CCR7+ population that excluded TemRA cells. The sample taken for sequencing was naive CD8+ T cells sorted from blood. In light of the paper, this sample's cell subset or site label describes: CD45RA+CCR7+. The receptor set was obtained from a man younger than 35 in good health.

The CDR3 spells CAWSLGAGGHKETQYF. DNA for the CDR3: TGTGCCTGGAGTCTAGGGGCGGGAGGGCATAAAGAGACCCAGTACTTC. The V call is TRBV30, the J call TRBJ2-5; 9 nucleotides line up with TRBD2. The CDR3 contains 16 residues. The J segment lost 3 bases and the V segment lost 2 bases, leaving 10 bases of the junction unmatched. Germline loops: CDR1 GTSNPN, CDR2 SVGIG (reference sequence).

This clone was counted a single time. This chain connects TRBV6-6 to TRBJ2-5; D unresolved. Germline V CDR1 and CDR2: MNHNY, SVGAGI (reference sequence). CDR3 size: 13 residues. V lost 5 bases and J lost 5, with 12 bases in between. The CDR3 DNA reads TGTGCCAGCAGTCCATTTTGGCGGGAGACCCAGTACTTC. Residues: CASSPFWRETQYF.

In DNA, the CDR3 is TGTGCCAGCAGTCCCCGGACCGACCCCTACGAGCAGTACTTC. It is translated as CASSPRTDPYEQYF. The gene calls are TRBV27 and TRBJ2-7, with D uncertain. The length of the CDR3 is 14 residues. Germline assignment: CDR1 MNHEY and CDR2 SMNVEV (reference sequence). V lost 5 bases and J 2 bases, leaving 13 bases between the germline ends.

This sequence joins TRBV2 and TRBJ2-1; 8 bases are shared with TRBD2. V shed 5 bases and J 8 bases; nucleotides not matched to a gene: 14. Germline lookup yields CDR1 SNHLY and CDR2 FYNNEI. CDR3 length equals 16 residues. The CDR3 DNA is TGTGCCAGCAGTCCTACCCCGAATAGCGGGGAACATGAGCAGTTCTTC. Protein: CASSPTPNSGEHEQFF.

The chain joins TRBV7-9 to TRBJ1-2, with D unclear. Germline V gene sequence: CDR1 SEHNR, CDR2 FQNEAQ (reference sequence). CDR3 size: 15 residues. Trimming cost V 3 bases and J 8 bases, with 19 bases left between them. The CDR3 region has the DNA TGTGCCAGCAGCTTGGCGAACCGGGGAAAACGGGGCTACACCTTC. Translating it yields CASSLANRGKRGYTF.

This chain joins TRBV6-1 and TRBJ1-5; D call uncertain. This CDR3 has 15 amino acids. In germline, CDR1 is MNHNS, CDR2 SASEGT. The V end lost 3 bases, the J end lost 1 base, and 10 bases lay between the germline ends. CDR3 bases: TGTGCCAGCAGTGATGGGAGTAAAAGCAATCAGCCCCAGCATTTT. It yields the protein CASSDGSKSNQPQHF.

The chain is built from TRBV10-2 and TRBJ1-1; a possible D gene is TRBD1 (6 bases). Germline V CDR1 and CDR2: WSHSY, SAAADI. The CDR3 length is 13 residues. V was cut by 10 bases and J by 1 base, with 13 bases left in between. This CDR3 reads CATSDSPNTEAFF. The CDR3 coding sequence is TGCGCCACCTCGGACAGTCCGAACACTGAAGCTTTCTTT.